A selection of T cell receptor beta chains follows, all from one sample in a study of blood T cell repertoires in COVID-19. Profiling relied on immunoSEQ multiplex PCR, and the TCRdb table lists in-frame clones only, not all of them. The sample has around 500,000 clones; 80% to 90% are singletons. Material: peripheral blood. These TCRs come from a human donor in a cohort sampled during active COVID-19. CDR3s include the opening cysteine and the closing phenylalanine or tryptophan. The order of the fields is clone size, V gene, D gene, J gene, CDR3 protein, CDR3 DNA. A D gene is named only where the DNA matches it firmly. The size entry is marked missing in some rows and otherwise reads once, few, many or a size class.

>.|TRBV7-7|.|TRBJ2-6
CASSLAGAGANVLTF
TGTGCTAGCAGCTTAGCAGGGGCTGGGGCCAACGTCCTGACTTTC
>.|TRBV27|.|TRBJ2-5
CASSTDFSETQYF
TGTGCCAGCAGCACGGACTTCTCGGAGACCCAGTACTTC
>.|TRBV4-2|.|TRBJ2-7
CASSQANEQYF
TGTGCCAGCAGCCAAGCAAACGAGCAGTACTTC
>few|TRBV12-3/TRBV12-4|TRBD1|TRBJ1-1
CASRGQGLSAFF
TGTGCCAGCAGAGGACAGGGTCTTTCGGCTTTCTTT
>many|TRBV19|TRBD1|TRBJ1-1
CASLQASGTGNTEAFF
TGTGCCAGTCTACAGGCCTCCGGGACAGGGAACACTGAAGCTTTCTTT
>few|TRBV7-3|.|TRBJ2-1
CASGTRYNEQFF
TGTGCCAGCGGAACGCGGTACAATGAGCAGTTCTTC
>.|TRBV5-5|.|TRBJ2-1
CASSSSGSPGYNEQFF
TGTGCCAGCAGCTCTTCCGGGTCCCCTGGATACAATGAGCAGTTCTTC
>.|TRBV21-1|.|TRBJ1-1
CASGRRAGATEAFF
TGTGCCAGCGGCCGGAGGGCGGGGGCAACTGAAGCTTTCTTT
>.|TRBV30|TRBD1|TRBJ1-6
CAWSGDRSSYNSPLHF
TGTGCCTGGAGCGGGGACAGAAGCTCCTATAATTCACCCCTCCACTTT
>.|TRBV28|TRBD1|TRBJ1-1
CASSPPGQGGFFF
TGTGCCAGCAGTCCTCCGGGACAGGGCGGTTTTTTCTTT
>.|TRBV28|TRBD1|TRBJ1-1
CASRTQGVTEAFF
TGTGCCAGCAGGACACAGGGGGTGACTGAAGCTTTCTTT
>once|TRBV27|.|TRBJ2-7
CASSLRGFYEQYF
TGTGCCAGCAGTTTGCGGGGATTCTACGAGCAGTACTTC
>once|TRBV30|.|TRBJ1-2
CAWSVPGYYGYTF
TGTGCCTGGAGTGTACCCGGGTACTATGGCTACACCTTC
>.|TRBV7-3|.|TRBJ2-7
CASSLTGATYEQYF
TGTGCCAGCAGCTTAACAGGGGCCACCTACGAGCAGTACTTC
>many|TRBV7-9|.|TRBJ1-4
CASSLGTGSGEKLFF
TGTGCCAGCAGCTTAGGAACAGGGAGTGGGGAAAAACTGTTTTTT
>.|TRBV18|.|TRBJ1-6
CASSPGGSSYNSPLHF
TGTGCCAGCTCACCGGGGGGGAGCTCCTATAATTCACCCCTCCACTTT
>.|TRBV3-1/TRBV3-2|.|TRBJ2-2
CASSQMQGWTGELFF
TGTGCCAGCAGCCAAATGCAGGGGTGGACCGGGGAGCTGTTTTTT
>.|TRBV11-2|.|TRBJ1-1
CASSSTAAAAEAFF
TGTGCCAGCAGCTCAACGGCTGCGGCGGCTGAAGCTTTCTTT
>.|TRBV9|TRBD2|TRBJ2-4
CASSSGTSGRSAKNIQYF
TGTGCCAGCAGCTCCGGGACTAGCGGGAGATCAGCCAAAAACATTCAGTACTTC
>.|TRBV10-2|.|TRBJ2-1
CASRNDRRYEQFF
TGCGCCAGCAGAAATGACAGACGCTATGAGCAGTTCTTC
>.|TRBV7-2|TRBD2|TRBJ2-7
CASSKNGGGPYEQYF
TGTGCCAGCAGCAAAAACGGGGGAGGGCCGTACGAGCAGTACTTC
>.|TRBV28|TRBD1|TRBJ1-1
CASSSYRGITEAFF
TGTGCCAGCAGTTCGTACAGGGGGATCACTGAAGCTTTCTTT
>.|TRBV5-8|.|TRBJ2-7
CASSLLGLPSSF
TGTGCCAGCAGCTTGTTGGGACTCCCCTCGTCCTTC
>.|TRBV19|.|TRBJ2-1
CASSIVRKDWSSYNEQFF
TGTGCCAGTAGTATAGTTCGGAAGGACTGGAGCTCCTACAATGAGCAGTTCTTC
>.|TRBV4-1|.|TRBJ2-3
CASSQWAPTDTQYF
TGCGCCAGCAGCCAATGGGCGCCCACAGATACGCAGTATTTT